Presented here are 5 T cell receptor beta chains from one specimen sequenced in a study of T cell responses to AZD1222 COVID-19 vaccine (dated by TCRdb to the early 2020s). The library relied on the immunoSEQ multiplex PCR assay. Entries here come from immuneACCESS through TCRdb and include only in-frame sequences with V and J called. Some clones fail to appear in such tables; in the studies checked, an unresolved V gene covers under half of the shortfall, and the cause of the remainder is unknown. Within this sample are more than 80,000 clones, with 91% of them counted one time only. Of the sample, about 30% is held by the ten largest clones. What the time point label conveys for this sample: about 28 days (+/-7) after the second vaccine dose. The starting material was peripheral blood, obtained 28 days after the second AZD1222 dose. These receptor sequences come from an adult who received the AZD1222 COVID-19 vaccine.

CDR3 residues: CASSDPTVPIDEQYF. DNA of the CDR3: TGTGCCAGCAGCGATCCGACAGTGCCGATCGACGAGCAGTACTTC. The chain carries TRBV5-4 and TRBJ2-7; a weak D match, TRBD1 (5 bases). V was trimmed by 4 bases and J by 5 bases, leaving 19 bases between them. The CDR3 has 15 amino acids. Germline CDR1 reads SGHNT; CDR2 reads YYREEE (reference sequence).

This rearrangement joins TRBV12-5 to TRBJ1-2; D remains unclear. CDR1 is LGHNT and CDR2 is FRNRAP in the germline V gene. Trimming left V 0 bases short and J 8 bases short, with 7 bases between. The CDR3 is 12 amino acids. In nucleotides, the CDR3 is TGTGCTAGTGGTTTGGTAGGCGGAGGCTACACCTTC. It codes for CASGLVGGGYTF.

The chain uses TRBV9 and TRBJ2-2; D is undetermined. This CDR3 region has 15 residues. V gave up 4 bases and J gave up 2 bases, with 12 bases separating them. Germline CDR1 is SGDLS and CDR2 is YYNGEE. The CDR3 loop is CASSPAGSNTGELFF. The DNA for the CDR3 is TGTGCCAGCAGCCCGGCCGGGTCTAACACCGGGGAGCTGTTTTTT.

This clone was recorded once. The V call is TRBV3-1 (or the pseudogene TRBV3-2), the J call TRBJ2-7, with 8 bases matching TRBD2. Trimming took 1 base from V and 7 from J; bases not matched to a gene: 9. The V gene's germline CDR1 is LGHDT and CDR2 YNNKEL (reference sequence). The CDR3 has 15 residues. The DNA of the CDR3 is TGTGCCAGCAGCCAAGGAGGAGCGGGAGCGAAAGAGCAGTACTTC. Its translation is CASSQGGAGAKEQYF.

The chain has TRBV27 and TRBJ1-4; D is possibly TRBD1 (5 bases). This CDR3 has 13 residues. V was clipped by 10 bases and J by 8 bases, with 17 bases between them. Looked up from germline, CDR1 is MNHEY and CDR2 is SMNVEV (reference sequence). The CDR3 coding sequence is TGTGCCACCTCCCTCGACCGGGGCGAAAAACTGTTTTTT. It encodes CATSLDRGEKLFF.